This entry is about one TCR beta chain. The protocol was immunoSEQ multiplex PCR, while the TCRdb copy is restricted to in-frame clones and leaves out a portion. The sample contains roughly 150,000 clones, 85% to 90% of which appear only once. The J segment lost 6 bases and the V segment lost 3 bases, leaving 7 bases of the junction unmatched. Germline CDR1 and CDR2: LNHDA and SQIVND (reference sequence). The CDR3 contains 15 residues. The entry originates in a study of control samples from healthy donors and cancer patients. Sequences were obtained from blood. This TCR derives from a man aged 18-30 years in good health. This chain joins TRBV19 and TRBJ1-2; 10 nucleotides align to TRBD1. CDR3 DNA: TGTGCCAGTAGTATCTCCGGGACAGGGGTGGATGGCTACACCTTC. The encoded protein is CASSISGTGVDGYTF.